Following are 8 T cell receptor beta chains from one sample sequenced in a study of vaccination effects on CD4 cells after COVID-19. When less than 13 days of culture had elapsed, CD4+ T cells were isolated. Method: immunoSEQ multiplex PCR; TCRdb's copy keeps in-frame clones and lacks some. The table records fewer than 35,000 clones, approximately 60% of them present only once. These TCRs are of unknown antigen specificity. Sequenced material: CD4+ T cells from PBMCs cultured without peptide, taken before COVID-19 vaccination. Receptors originate from a human donor who received a COVID-19 vaccine.

V gene TRBV11-2 combines with J gene TRBJ1-4; no clear D gene. Germline V lookup: CDR1 SGHAT, CDR2 FQNNGV. The V end was cut by 2 bases, the J end by 0 bases, with 4 bases between. This CDR3 has 14 residues. The CDR3 region has the DNA TGTGCCAGCAGCTTATATACAACTAATGAAAAACTGTTTTTT. Translation: CASSLYTTNEKLFF.

The rearrangement uses TRBV7-8 and TRBJ2-7; D is uncertain. CDR1 and CDR2 from the germline V gene are SGHVS and FQNEAQ. The CDR3 totals 15 residues. V lost 4 bases and J 1 base, leaving 14 bases between the germline ends. CDR3 sequence reads: CASSSYQDRSYEQYF. The CDR3 coding sequence is TGTGCCAGCAGCTCTTACCAGGACCGATCCTACGAGCAGTACTTC. Looking up the rest from reference TRBV7-8 and TRBJ2-7 gives the full variable domain: GAGVSQSPRYKVAKRGQDVALRCDPISGHVSLFWYQQALGQGPEFLTYFQNEAQLDKSGLPSDRFFAERPEGSVSTLKIQRTQQEDSAVYLCASSSYQDRSYEQYFGPGTRLTVT.

The CDR3 DNA is TGTGCCAGCAGCCAACTCTCACTAGCTCTCGGAGACAATGAGCAGTTCTTC. Its protein product is CASSQLSLALGDNEQFF. The V gene is TRBV3-1 (or the pseudogene TRBV3-2), the J gene TRBJ2-1, with D tentatively TRBD2 (6 bases). V lost 2 bases to trimming and J lost 5 bases, with 19 bases between them. CDR1 and CDR2 from the germline V gene are LGHDT and YNNKEL (reference sequence). The CDR3 consists of 17 residues.

The rearrangement joins TRBV12-3 or TRBV12-4 to TRBJ2-2; no clear D. This CDR3 has 11 residues. V was trimmed by 11 bases and J by 1 base, leaving 5 bases between them. CDR3 DNA sequence: TGTGCCTACGGGAACACCGGGGAGCTGTTTTTT. It yields the protein CAYGNTGELFF.

The chain carries TRBV7-2 and TRBJ1-1, with D unresolved. Trimming removed 6 bases at V and 1 base at J, with 12 bases between. CDR1 is SGHTA, CDR2 FQGNSA, per germline. This CDR3 has 14 amino acids. The CDR3 sequence: CASRPGWKNTEAFF. CDR3 nucleotides: TGTGCCAGCAGGCCCGGGTGGAAGAACACTGAAGCTTTCTTT.

V is TRBV18 and J is TRBJ2-5, with TRBD2 identical over 7 bases. The germline V gene encodes CDR1 KGHSH and CDR2 LQKENI. Trimming cost V 3 bases and J 5 bases; bases outside gene matches: 6. CDR3 length: 14 amino acids. DNA for the CDR3: TGTGCCAGCTCACCTCCGGGGGGAGGCGAGACCCAGTACTTC. Its translation: CASSPPGGGETQYF.

DNA of the CDR3: TGTGCCAGCAGTTACGATCCCTGGAACTATGGCTACACCTTC. This sequence encodes CASSYDPWNYGYTF. The rearrangement uses TRBV6-6 and TRBJ1-2; no clear D. Trimming took 2 bases from V and 2 from J, leaving 9 bases between them. This CDR3 is 14 amino acids long. CDR1 is MNHNY and CDR2 is SVGAGI in the germline V gene (reference sequence).

This clone occurred a few times. The sample contains more than one DNA sequence encoding this CDR3. The rearrangement uses TRBV3-1 (or the pseudogene TRBV3-2) and TRBJ1-2; D call uncertain. The ends were cut back, 3 bases at V and 4 bases at J, with 3 bases in the middle. The CDR3 sequence is 11 residues long. Looked up from germline, CDR1 is LGHDT and CDR2 is YNNKEL (reference sequence). The CDR3 loop reads CASSQGYGYTF. In DNA form, the CDR3 reads TGTGCCAGCAGCCAGGGCTATGGCTACACCTTC.